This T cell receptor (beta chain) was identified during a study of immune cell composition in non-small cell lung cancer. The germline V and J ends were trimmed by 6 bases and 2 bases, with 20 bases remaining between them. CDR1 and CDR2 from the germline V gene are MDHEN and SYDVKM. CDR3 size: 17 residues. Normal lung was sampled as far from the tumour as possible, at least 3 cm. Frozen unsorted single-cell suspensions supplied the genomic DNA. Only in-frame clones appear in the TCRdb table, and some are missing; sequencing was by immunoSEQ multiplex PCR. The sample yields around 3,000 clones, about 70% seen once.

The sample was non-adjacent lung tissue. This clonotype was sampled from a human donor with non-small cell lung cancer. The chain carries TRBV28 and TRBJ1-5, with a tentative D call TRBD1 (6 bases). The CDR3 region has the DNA TGTGCCAGCAGACCCCCCCGGACCCCAGGGGGCAATCAGCCCCAGCATTTT. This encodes CASRPPRTPGGNQPQHF.